This entry lists 5 T cell receptor beta chains sequenced from one sample in a study of T cell changes during pregnancy in multiple sclerosis. Only in-frame clones appear in the TCRdb table, and some are missing; sequencing was by immunoSEQ multiplex PCR. The repertoire includes over 45,000 clones, about 92% of them detected once, and 0.45% to 0.6% sits in the top ten. Material: CD4+ T cells from peripheral blood mononuclear cells, obtained after pregnancy. Every receptor here comes from a female donor with multiple sclerosis, enrolled in a pregnancy study.

The chain is built from TRBV7-2 and TRBJ2-5, with 8 positions matching TRBD1. The V segment lost 5 bases and the J segment 4 bases; nucleotides outside the gene matches: 6. The germline gives CDR1 SGHTA, CDR2 FQGNSA. The CDR3 runs 14 residues. As DNA, the CDR3 is TGTGCCAGCAGCCAATCTACAGGGGGAGAGACCCAGTACTTC. Protein: CASSQSTGGETQYF. The full variable domain, completed using reference TRBV7-2 and TRBJ2-5, is GAGVSQSPSNKVTEKGKDVELRCDPISGHTALYWYRQSLGQGLEFLIYFQGNSAPDKSGLPSDRFSAERTGGSVSTLTIQRTQQEDSAVYLCASSQSTGGETQYFGPGTRLLVL.

The gene calls are TRBV11-2 and TRBJ2-7; TRBD2 matches at 9 bases. Unmatched junction bases numbered 7, after V lost 3 bases and J lost 4 bases. The CDR3 is 15 amino acids. The germline V gene encodes CDR1 SGHAT and CDR2 FQNNGV. The CDR3 is CASSFDGGRGYEQYF. The CDR3 coding sequence is TGTGCCAGCAGCTTCGACGGCGGGAGGGGTTACGAGCAGTACTTC. The variable domain in full, with the rest retrieved from reference TRBV11-2 and TRBJ2-7, is EAGVAQSPRYKIIEKRQSVAFWCNPISGHATLYWYQQILGQGPKLLIQFQNNGVVDDSQLPKDRFSAERLKGVDSTLKIQPAKLEDSAVYLCASSFDGGRGYEQYFGPGTRLTVT.

The rearrangement links TRBV6-5 to TRBJ2-1; TRBD1 matches 9 bases. Germline V gene lookup returns CDR1 MNHEY and CDR2 SVGAGI. V trimming: 2 bases; J trimming: 9 bases; junction bases outside the gene matches: 11. The CDR3 consists of 16 residues. CDR3 DNA: TGTGCCAGCAGTTACGGCGACAGGGGGTATATTATTGAGCAGTTCTTC. Amino acid sequence: CASSYGDRGYIIEQFF.

The rearrangement joins TRBV27 to TRBJ2-1; 9 bases align to TRBD2. J gave up 7 bases and V 6 bases, and 7 bases lay outside the gene matches. The CDR3 contains 14 residues. Per the germline V gene, CDR1 is MNHEY and CDR2 is SMNVEV (reference sequence). This CDR3 is CASRVAGVGNEQFF. The CDR3 coding sequence is TGTGCCAGCAGGGTAGCGGGAGTAGGGAATGAGCAGTTCTTC.

V usage is TRBV10-3 and J usage is TRBJ2-3; TRBD2 might be the D (6 bases). V was pared by 6 bases and J by 0 bases, with 10 bases between. The germline V gene encodes CDR1 ENHRY and CDR2 SYGVKD. There are 14 residues in the CDR3. Here the CDR3 DNA reads TGTGCCATCAGCGCGGGGAGGAGCACAGATACGCAGTATTTT. Protein: CAISAGRSTDTQYF.